Reported below is one T cell receptor beta chain. This entry comes from a study of Ad26.COV2.S vaccination and SARS-CoV-2 variants. TCRdb keeps only in-frame clones here, not all; method: immunoSEQ multiplex PCR. The data hold about 680,000 clones, with more than 70% observed a single time. Treatment in this sample: roughly 20 received Ad26.COV2.S at low or high dose, single or two shots; about five received placebo; per-sample allocation not given. The investigators took samples on day 63 after the first vaccine or placebo injection. The sample here was peripheral blood, taken in a trial of Ad26.COV2.S vaccine versus placebo. The clonotype comes from a person between 18 and 65 years old who received the Ad26.COV2.S COVID-19 vaccine or a placebo.

CDR3 nucleotides: TGTGCCAGCAGCGTATCGGAGGGGCTCGGGGAGCTGTTTTTT. It translates to CASSVSEGLGELFF. This chain links TRBV9 with TRBJ2-2, with D possibly being TRBD2 (6 bases). The germline V gene has CDR1 SGDLS and CDR2 YYNGEE. Trimming took off 1 base at V and 7 bases at J, with 11 bases between the two ends. The CDR3 has 14 residues.